Below are 30 T cell receptor beta chains sequenced from a single sample in a study of cytomegalovirus exposure and HLA in healthy donors. The PCR was carried out with 60 Vbeta primers and 13 Jbeta primers. The assay was immunoSEQ multiplex PCR, and TCRdb's table has in-frame clones only and misses some. The table includes some 130,000 clones, 50% to 75% detected once. The specimen sequenced was PBMCs. These receptors all stem from a woman aged 35 to 49 in good health and CMV-seronegative.

The rearrangement uses TRBV2 and TRBJ1-5; tentative D call: TRBD1 (6 bases). The germline V gene has CDR1 SNHLY and CDR2 FYNNEI. CDR3 length: 14 amino acids. The germline V and J ends were trimmed by 1 base and 6 bases, with 10 bases remaining between them. The CDR3 spells CASSEGSRGQPQHF. For the CDR3, the DNA is TGTGCCAGCAGTGAAGGGAGCAGGGGTCAGCCCCAGCATTTT.

The chain recombines TRBV9 with TRBJ1-1, with 8 bases lining up with TRBD1. CDR1 and CDR2 from the germline V gene are SGDLS and YYNGEE. The CDR3 extends over 18 amino acids. V was clipped by 4 bases and J by 2 bases; unmatched bases: 16. The CDR3 is CASSLHPGQENPNTEAFF. The CDR3 DNA sequence: TGTGCCAGCAGCTTACACCCGGGACAGGAAAACCCTAACACTGAAGCTTTCTTT.

The chain couples TRBV29-1 to TRBJ2-5; D might be TRBD2 (5 bases). Germline V gene data show CDR1 as SQVTM and CDR2 as ANQGSEA. V lost 8 bases, J lost 1 base, and 17 bases lay in between. The CDR3 runs to 14 residues. The CDR3 protein is CSPACEGCQETQYF. The DNA of the CDR3 is TGCAGCCCGGCCTGTGAGGGCTGCCAAGAGACCCAGTACTTC.

The count of this clone is one. The chain carries TRBV2 and TRBJ2-3, with 14 positions matching TRBD2. Looked up from germline, CDR1 is SNHLY and CDR2 is FYNNEI. V lost 4 bases, J lost 1 base, and 1 base stayed unmatched. There are 16 residues in the CDR3. The CDR3 here is CASSGGLAGGTDTQYF. Here the CDR3 DNA reads TGTGCCAGCAGTGGGGGACTAGCGGGGGGCACAGATACGCAGTATTTT.

This rearrangement joins TRBV7-2 to TRBJ1-6, with 7 nucleotides matching TRBD1. This CDR3 has 15 amino acids. V was clipped by 1 base and J by 8 bases; unmatched bases: 5. Germline V gives CDR1 SGHTA, CDR2 FQGNSA. CDR3 amino acids: CASSLVQGVDSPLHF. CDR3 bases: TGTGCCAGCAGCTTAGTTCAGGGGGTGGATTCACCCCTCCACTTT.

The V call is TRBV21-1, the J call TRBJ1-4; TRBD1 is taken as the D call from the table, unchecked against the DNA. TRBV21-1 is a recognized pseudogene. The CDR3 contains 20 residues. The CDR3 here is CASSKGTGGNTESTNEKLFF. The CDR3 coding sequence is TGTGCCAGCAGCAAAGGCACAGGGGGAAATACGGAGTCGACTAATGAAAAACTGTTTTTT.

J is TRBJ1-1 and V is TRBV7-9; tentative D call: TRBD1 (6 bases). Germline-derived CDR1 and CDR2 are SEHNR and FQNEAQ (reference sequence). This CDR3 has 15 amino acids. V was trimmed by 10 bases and J by 0 bases, leaving 18 bases between them. The CDR3 DNA reads as TGTGCCATCCCTTCAACAGGGAAAATGAACACTGAAGCTTTCTTT. Translation: CAIPSTGKMNTEAFF.

The chain is built from TRBV20-1 and TRBJ2-7; D is unclear. The CDR3 is 11 residues long. Germline V CDR1 and CDR2: DFQATT, SNEGSKA (reference sequence). The V end was cut by 6 bases, the J end by 5 bases, with 11 bases between. The CDR3 loop reads CSAREVHEQYF. In DNA form, the CDR3 reads TGCAGTGCCCGCGAGGTTCACGAGCAGTACTTC.

V and J are TRBV4-2 and TRBJ1-5; D remains ambiguous. Germline CDR1 is LGHNA and CDR2 is YNFKEQ. V was shortened by 0 bases and J by 0 bases, with 6 bases between the two germline ends. The CDR3 is 15 residues long. This CDR3 reads CASSQDGSSNQPQHF. The CDR3 nucleotides read TGTGCCAGCAGCCAAGATGGCAGTAGCAATCAGCCCCAGCATTTT.

With respect to this clone: At the DNA level, this CDR3 is encoded by other sequences in the same sample as well. The V and J genes are TRBV11-1 and TRBJ2-7; D is uncertain. V gave up 5 bases and J gave up 1 base, with 6 bases separating them. CDR3 length equals 12 residues. Germline V gene lookup returns CDR1 SGHAT and CDR2 FQDESV (reference sequence). CDR3 sequence: CASSLSSYEQYF. The CDR3 coding sequence is TGTGCCAGCAGCCTCTCTTCCTACGAGCAGTACTTC.

V gene TRBV6-5 combines with J gene TRBJ1-2; 8 bases fit TRBD1. The CDR3 is 14 amino acids. Germline CDR1 and CDR2: MNHEY and SVGAGI. After removal of 6 bases from V and 4 bases from J, the junction contained 7 bases not matched to a gene. In nucleotides, the CDR3 is TGTGCCAGCAGAGACAGGGGCGACCGCTATGGCTACACCTTC. This gives the protein CASRDRGDRYGYTF.

J is TRBJ1-1 and V is TRBV15, with 7 bases matching TRBD1. The germline V gene encodes CDR1 LNHNV and CDR2 YYDKDF (reference sequence). The CDR3 consists of 15 residues. V lost 4 bases and J lost 1; bases outside the gene matches: 6. The CDR3 DNA reads as TGTGCCACCAGCACTTCCGGGACAGCGAACACTGAAGCTTTCTTT. Translating gives CATSTSGTANTEAFF.

The sample holds one count of this clone. This rearrangement joins TRBV2 to TRBJ2-7; 10 positions match TRBD1. The CDR3 runs 14 residues. V lost 7 bases and J lost 1; bases outside the gene matches: 4. Per germline, CDR1 SNHLY and CDR2 FYNNEI. CDR3 nucleotides: TGTGCCAGCATCGGACAGGGGGTTTCCTACGAGCAGTACTTC. It is translated as CASIGQGVSYEQYF.

This chain uses TRBV7-8 with TRBJ2-7, with a tentative D call TRBD1 (5 bases). The CDR3 runs 13 residues. V shed 0 bases and J shed 6 bases, with 9 bases lying between them. The germline CDR1 and CDR2 sequences are SGHVS and FQNEAQ. The CDR3 is CASSLATGFEQYF. CDR3 nucleotides: TGTGCCAGCAGCTTAGCTACAGGATTCGAGCAGTACTTC.

The chain is built from TRBV19 and TRBJ1-5, with D unresolved. V lost 9 bases and J lost 6, with 18 bases in between. The CDR3 runs 14 residues. Germline CDR1 and CDR2: LNHDA and SQIVND (reference sequence). CDR3 loop: CASGGGTAGQPQHF. The CDR3 DNA reads TGTGCCAGCGGAGGTGGTACCGCAGGTCAGCCCCAGCATTTT.

V usage is TRBV7-2 and J usage is TRBJ1-5; D remains ambiguous. CDR1 is SGHTA, CDR2 FQGNSA, per germline. This CDR3 comprises 15 residues. Trimming removed 1 base at V and 3 bases at J, with 10 bases between. For the CDR3, the DNA is TGTGCCAGCAGCTTAGGCGTGCGGTACAATCAGCCCCAGCATTTT. It translates to CASSLGVRYNQPQHF.

This clone has just a few counts. The chain has TRBV30 and TRBJ1-5, with D perhaps TRBD1 (5 bases). This CDR3 is 14 amino acids long. Trimming cost V 6 bases and J 1 base, with 13 bases left between them. Germline loops: CDR1 GTSNPN, CDR2 SVGIG (reference sequence). CDR3 bases: TGTGCCTGTCAGGGAACTGAGAGCAATCAGCCCCAGCATTTT. This codes for CACQGTESNQPQHF.

The chain carries TRBV19 and TRBJ2-5; D remains ambiguous. The germline V gene encodes CDR1 LNHDA and CDR2 SQIVND (reference sequence). This CDR3 has 13 residues. The germline V and J ends were trimmed by 3 bases and 4 bases, with 9 bases remaining between them. The CDR3 spells CASSMWSRETQYF. DNA of the CDR3: TGTGCCAGTAGTATGTGGAGCCGAGAGACCCAGTACTTC. Full variable domain (missing parts from reference TRBV19 and TRBJ2-5): DGGITQSPKYLFRKEGQNVTLSCEQNLNHDAMYWYRQDPGQGLRLIYYSQIVNDFQKGDIAEGYSVSREKKESFPLTVTSAQKNPTAFYLCASSMWSRETQYFGPGTRLLVL.

This clone is labeled medium-sized. This rearrangement joins TRBV5-4 to TRBJ2-3; 8 bases align to TRBD2. Germline V CDR1 and CDR2: SGHNT, YYREEE (reference sequence). The J segment lost 4 bases and the V segment lost 4 bases, leaving 8 bases of the junction unmatched. There are 15 residues in the CDR3. DNA for the CDR3: TGTGCCAGCAGCAAATTTGGGACTAGTGCAGATACGCAGTATTTT. It codes for CASSKFGTSADTQYF.

The rearrangement joins TRBV27 to TRBJ1-2; 10 nucleotides match TRBD1. The V gene's germline CDR1 is MNHEY and CDR2 SMNVEV (reference sequence). This CDR3 region has 14 residues. V gave up 8 bases and J gave up 8 bases; unmatched junction bases: 11. CDR3 bases: TGTGCCAGCGGGCTGACAGGGGGCGCCGGGGGCTACACCTTC. Translating it yields CASGLTGGAGGYTF.

This clone was counted between two and nine times. This chain links TRBV19 with TRBJ2-2, with 10 bases that match TRBD1. The ends lost 5 bases at V and 6 bases at J; junction bases unmatched: 9. Germline V gene data show CDR1 as LNHDA and CDR2 as SQIVND (reference sequence). The CDR3 sequence is 16 residues long. The CDR3 bases are TGTGCCAGTAGTGACCTGACAGGGGGCAAAGCCGGGGAGCTGTTTTTT. Its translation: CASSDLTGGKAGELFF.

This clone was seen more than once but under ten times. This chain links TRBV5-1 with TRBJ2-7, with TRBD2 identical over 7 bases. The V gene end was trimmed by 2 bases and the J gene end by 1 base; junction bases not matched to a gene: 3. Germline values: CDR1 SGHRS, CDR2 YFSETQ. The CDR3 has 14 amino acids. DNA of the CDR3: TGCGCCAGCAGCTTCCTAGCGGCGTCCTACGAGCAGTACTTC. This encodes CASSFLAASYEQYF.

The gene calls are TRBV2 and TRBJ1-2; TRBD1 aligns across 7 bases. CDR3 length: 15 amino acids. Trimming cost V 1 base and J 2 bases; bases outside gene matches: 4. Germline-derived CDR1 and CDR2 are SNHLY and FYNNEI. The DNA of the CDR3 is TGTGCCAGCAGTGAAGGAGGCAGGGGGAACTATGGCTACACCTTC. The encoded protein is CASSEGGRGNYGYTF.

V is TRBV4-1 and J is TRBJ2-3; 14 bases line up with TRBD2. Germline V gives CDR1 MGHRA, CDR2 YSYEKL. The CDR3 runs 17 residues. With V trimmed by 8 bases and J by 0 bases, 7 bases remained unmatched. The CDR3, as DNA: TGCGCCAGCCGACTAGCGGGGGGGCCCCTGAGCACAGATACGCAGTATTTT. It is translated as CASRLAGGPLSTDTQYF.

The rearrangement links TRBV19 to TRBJ2-3, with 8 bases lining up with TRBD1. Germline V gene lookup returns CDR1 LNHDA and CDR2 SQIVND (reference sequence). V was pared by 9 bases and J by 4 bases, with 9 bases of the junction left unmatched. The CDR3 sequence is 14 residues long. The CDR3 sequence: CASSRGRISDTQYF. CDR3 nucleotide sequence: TGTGCCAGCTCCAGGGGGCGAATCTCAGATACGCAGTATTTT.

The chain recombines TRBV19 with TRBJ1-2; the D is unclear. The CDR3 runs to 14 residues. Germline V gene data show CDR1 as LNHDA and CDR2 as SQIVND (reference sequence). Between the trimmed V and J ends, which lost 5 bases and 0 bases, there was a span of 10 bases. The CDR3 DNA is TGTGCCAGTAGTGGTTGGGAGACTAACTATGGCTACACCTTC. Translated: CASSGWETNYGYTF.

This clone was seen a handful of times. The chain uses TRBV11-2 and TRBJ2-3, with 8 bases that match TRBD2. V dropped 4 bases and J dropped 0; count of bases not matched to a gene: 3. This CDR3 comprises 15 residues. Germline CDR1 SGHAT, CDR2 FQNNGV. The CDR3 here is CASSWSGGSTDTQYF. CDR3 DNA: TGTGCCAGCAGCTGGAGCGGGGGAAGCACAGATACGCAGTATTTT.

This clone came up once. V gene TRBV15 combines with J gene TRBJ2-7; TRBD1 might be the D (6 bases). Germline values: CDR1 LNHNV, CDR2 YYDKDF (reference sequence). The V end was cut by 4 bases, the J end by 4 bases, with 20 bases between. The CDR3 runs 16 residues. CDR3 bases: TGTGCCACCAGCACCTCCGTGGCACTAGGGGGATACGAGCAGTACTTC. Encoded protein: CATSTSVALGGYEQYF.

V usage is TRBV11-2 and J usage is TRBJ2-2, with 7 bases fitting TRBD1. After removal of 6 bases from V and 5 bases from J, the junction contained 3 bases not matched to a gene. This CDR3 contains 13 residues. Germline V gene data show CDR1 as SGHAT and CDR2 as FQNNGV. The CDR3 bases are TGTGCCAGCAGTAGGGACAGAACCGGGGAGCTGTTTTTT. Its translation is CASSRDRTGELFF.

The chain combines TRBV5-4 with TRBJ2-5, with TRBD2 matching over 14 bases. V was clipped by 4 bases and J by 1 base; unmatched bases: 6. There are 17 residues in the CDR3. CDR1 SGHNT and CDR2 YYREEE come from the germline V gene (reference sequence). CDR3: CASSLGTSGGSQETQYF. CDR3 sequence (DNA): TGTGCCAGCAGCCTGGGGACTAGCGGGGGTTCCCAAGAGACCCAGTACTTC. The full variable domain, with the rest looked up from reference TRBV5-4 and TRBJ2-5, is ETGVTQSPTHLIKTRGQQVTLRCSSQSGHNTVSWYQQALGQGPQFIFQYYREEENGRGNFPPRFSGLQFPNYSSELNVNALELDDSALYLCASSLGTSGGSQETQYFGPGTRLLVL.